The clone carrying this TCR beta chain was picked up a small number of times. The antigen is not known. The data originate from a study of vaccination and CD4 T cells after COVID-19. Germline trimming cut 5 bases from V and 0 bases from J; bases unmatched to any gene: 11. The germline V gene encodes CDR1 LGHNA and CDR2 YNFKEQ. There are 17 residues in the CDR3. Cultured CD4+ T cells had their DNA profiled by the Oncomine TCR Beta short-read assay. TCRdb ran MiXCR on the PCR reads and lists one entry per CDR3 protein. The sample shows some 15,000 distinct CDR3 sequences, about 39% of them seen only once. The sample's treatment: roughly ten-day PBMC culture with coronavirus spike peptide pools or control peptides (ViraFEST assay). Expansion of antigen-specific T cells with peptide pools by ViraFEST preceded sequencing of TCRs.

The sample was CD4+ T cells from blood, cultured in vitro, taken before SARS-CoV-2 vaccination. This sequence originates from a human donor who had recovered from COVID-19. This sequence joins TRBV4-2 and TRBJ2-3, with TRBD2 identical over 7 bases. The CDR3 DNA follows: TGTGCCAGCAGCTTCGGGACTAACACCCTTAGCACAGATACGCAGTATTTT. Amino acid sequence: CASSFGTNTLSTDTQYF.